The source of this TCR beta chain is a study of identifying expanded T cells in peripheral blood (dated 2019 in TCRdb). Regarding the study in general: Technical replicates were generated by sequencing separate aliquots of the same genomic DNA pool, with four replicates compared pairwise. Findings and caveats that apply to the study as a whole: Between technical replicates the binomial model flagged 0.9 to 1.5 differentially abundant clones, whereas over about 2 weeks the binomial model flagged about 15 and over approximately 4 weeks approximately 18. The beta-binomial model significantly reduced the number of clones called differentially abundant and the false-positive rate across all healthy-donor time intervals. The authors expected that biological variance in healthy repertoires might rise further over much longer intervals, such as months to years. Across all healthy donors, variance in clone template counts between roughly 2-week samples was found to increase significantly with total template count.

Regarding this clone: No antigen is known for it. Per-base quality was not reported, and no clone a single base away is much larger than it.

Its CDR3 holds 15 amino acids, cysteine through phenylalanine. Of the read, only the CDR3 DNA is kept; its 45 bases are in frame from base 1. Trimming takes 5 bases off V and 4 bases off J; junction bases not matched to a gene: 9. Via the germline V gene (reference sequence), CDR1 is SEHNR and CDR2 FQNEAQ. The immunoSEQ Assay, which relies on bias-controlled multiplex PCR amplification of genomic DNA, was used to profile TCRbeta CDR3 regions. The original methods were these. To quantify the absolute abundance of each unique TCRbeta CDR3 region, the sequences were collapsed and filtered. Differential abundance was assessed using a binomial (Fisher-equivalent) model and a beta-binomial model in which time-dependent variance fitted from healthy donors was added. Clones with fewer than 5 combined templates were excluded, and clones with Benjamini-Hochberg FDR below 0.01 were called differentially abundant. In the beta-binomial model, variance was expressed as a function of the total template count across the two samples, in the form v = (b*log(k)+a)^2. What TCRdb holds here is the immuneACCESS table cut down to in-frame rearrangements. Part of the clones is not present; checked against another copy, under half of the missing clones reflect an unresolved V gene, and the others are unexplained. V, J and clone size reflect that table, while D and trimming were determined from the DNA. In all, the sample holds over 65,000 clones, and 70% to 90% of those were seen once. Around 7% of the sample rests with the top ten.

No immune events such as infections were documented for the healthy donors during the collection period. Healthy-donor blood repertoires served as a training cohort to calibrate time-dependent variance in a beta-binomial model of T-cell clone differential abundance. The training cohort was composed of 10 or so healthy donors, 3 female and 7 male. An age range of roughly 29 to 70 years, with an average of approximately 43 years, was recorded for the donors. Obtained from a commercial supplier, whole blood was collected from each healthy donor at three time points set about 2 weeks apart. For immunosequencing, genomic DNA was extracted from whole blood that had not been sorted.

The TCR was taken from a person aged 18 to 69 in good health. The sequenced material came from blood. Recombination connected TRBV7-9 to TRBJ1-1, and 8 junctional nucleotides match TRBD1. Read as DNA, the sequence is TGTGCCAGCAGCCCTGGACAGGGAGGTTTCACTGAAGCTTTCTTT. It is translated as CASSPGQGGFTEAFF.